The present entry profiles one T cell receptor beta chain with its context. This CDR3 has 14 amino acids. Trimming stripped 1 base from V and 4 bases from J, with 10 bases between. The source of the sample is a study of T-cell reconstitution after alpha-beta-depleted transplantation in children. Library preparation (for TCRbeta) was performed with unique molecular identifiers. Each CDR3 protein is one row after TCRdb ran MiXCR on the PCR reads. The table has about a million distinct CDR3 sequences, about 31% seen once. The clonotype was recovered from a boy in the first two years of life who had a stem cell transplant for SCID, so the T cells may come from the graft donor. V is TRBV12-3 or TRBV12-4 and J is TRBJ2-5, with no clear D. This specimen was PBMCs, mostly from graft donor cells, taken 360 days after TCRalphabeta/CD19-depleted stem cell transplant. DNA of the CDR3: TGTGCCAGCAGTTTAGGGTCGATTCGAGAGACCCAGTACTTC. Translated: CASSLGSIRETQYF.